What follows is one T cell receptor (beta chain) and its context. In the same sample, other DNA sequences code for this CDR3. The trim removed 2 bases at V and 4 bases at J, leaving 3 bases unmatched. Germline V gene sequence: CDR1 SGHNT, CDR2 YYREEE (reference sequence). The CDR3 contains 15 residues. These data originate in a study of shared clonotypes between healthy human individuals. The data were produced by immunoSEQ multiplex PCR, yet TCRdb's version contains in-frame clones alone and is incomplete. The data hold 1 million to 1.2 million clones, with 70% to 85% observed a single time. This sequence was found in a young man in good health. Some clones in this sample may be carry-over from other donors' samples. Source material: memory CD4+ T cells from PBMCs. The subset was: CD45RA-negative fraction. The rearrangement uses TRBV5-4 and TRBJ2-1, with 10 bases identical to TRBD1. CDR3 residues: CASSFGQGGYNEQFF. CDR3 nucleotides: TGTGCCAGCAGCTTCGGACAGGGGGGGTACAATGAGCAGTTCTTC. Using reference TRBV5-4 and TRBJ2-1 for the parts outside the CDR3, the full variable domain is ETGVTQSPTHLIKTRGQQVTLRCSSQSGHNTVSWYQQALGQGPQFIFQYYREEENGRGNFPPRFSGLQFPNYSSELNVNALELDDSALYLCASSFGQGGYNEQFFGPGTRLTVL.